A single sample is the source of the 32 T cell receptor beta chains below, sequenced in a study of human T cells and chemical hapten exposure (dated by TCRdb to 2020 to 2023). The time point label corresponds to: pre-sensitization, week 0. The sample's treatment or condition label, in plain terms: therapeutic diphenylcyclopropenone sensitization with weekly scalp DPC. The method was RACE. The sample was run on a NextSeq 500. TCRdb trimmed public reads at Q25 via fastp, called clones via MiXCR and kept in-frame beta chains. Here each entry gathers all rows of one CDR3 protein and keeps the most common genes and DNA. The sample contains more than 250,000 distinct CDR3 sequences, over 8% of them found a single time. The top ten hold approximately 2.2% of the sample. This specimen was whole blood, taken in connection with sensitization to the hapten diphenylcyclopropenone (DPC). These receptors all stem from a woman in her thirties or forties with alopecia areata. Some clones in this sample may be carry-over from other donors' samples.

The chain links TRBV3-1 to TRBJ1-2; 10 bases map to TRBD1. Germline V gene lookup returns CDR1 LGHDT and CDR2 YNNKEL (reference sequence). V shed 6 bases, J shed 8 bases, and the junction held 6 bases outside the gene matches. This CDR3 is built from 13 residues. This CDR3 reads CASSRDRGGGYTF. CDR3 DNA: TGTGCCAGCAGTCGGGACAGGGGAGGCGGCTACACCTTC.

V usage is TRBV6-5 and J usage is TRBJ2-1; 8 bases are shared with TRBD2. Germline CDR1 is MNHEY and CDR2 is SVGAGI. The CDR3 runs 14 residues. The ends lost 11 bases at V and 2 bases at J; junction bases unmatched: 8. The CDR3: CAAYRAGAYNEQFF. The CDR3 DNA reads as TGTGCCGCCTACCGAGCGGGAGCCTACAATGAGCAGTTCTTC.

The CDR3 protein is CASSVTATSGYNEQFF. The CDR3 DNA follows: TGTGCCAGCAGCGTCACCGCGACTAGCGGTTACAATGAGCAGTTCTTC. The chain uses TRBV9 and TRBJ2-1; 9 nucleotides match TRBD2. Trimming at V came to 2 bases and at J to 4 bases, leaving 7 bases not matched to a gene. The CDR3 consists of 16 residues. The germline CDR1 and CDR2 sequences are SGDLS and YYNGEE.

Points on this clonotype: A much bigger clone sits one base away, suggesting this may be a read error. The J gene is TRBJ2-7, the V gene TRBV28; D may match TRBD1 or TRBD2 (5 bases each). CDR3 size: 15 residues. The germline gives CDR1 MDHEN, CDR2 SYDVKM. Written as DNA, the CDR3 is TGTGCCAGCAGTTCCGGGGACCTGAGCATCTACGGGCAGTACTTC. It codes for CASSSGDLSIYGQYF.

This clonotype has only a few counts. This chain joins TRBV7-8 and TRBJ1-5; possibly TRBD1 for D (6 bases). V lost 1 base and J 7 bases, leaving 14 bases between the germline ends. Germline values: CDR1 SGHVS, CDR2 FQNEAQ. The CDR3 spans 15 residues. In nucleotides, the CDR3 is TGTGCCAGCAGCTTAGGGGGGGCGCGTGGGCAGCCCCAGCATTTT. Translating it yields CASSLGGARGQPQHF. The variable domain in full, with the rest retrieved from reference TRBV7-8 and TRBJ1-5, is GAGVSQSPRYKVAKRGQDVALRCDPISGHVSLFWYQQALGQGPEFLTYFQNEAQLDKSGLPSDRFFAERPEGSVSTLKIQRTQQEDSAVYLCASSLGGARGQPQHFGDGTRLSIL.

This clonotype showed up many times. The CDR3 is CASSGVWGRGQPQHF. CDR3 DNA sequence: TGTGCCAGCAGCGGAGTTTGGGGAAGGGGTCAGCCCCAGCATTTT. The chain combines TRBV7-2 with TRBJ1-5; possibly TRBD1 for D (5 bases). The V gene lost 5 bases and the J gene lost 6 bases, with 17 bases spanning the gap. The germline V gene has CDR1 SGHTA and CDR2 FQGNSA. The CDR3 is made up of 15 amino acids.

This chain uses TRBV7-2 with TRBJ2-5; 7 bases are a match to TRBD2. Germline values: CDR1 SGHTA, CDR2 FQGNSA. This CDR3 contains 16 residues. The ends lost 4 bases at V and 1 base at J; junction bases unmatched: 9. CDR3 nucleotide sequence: TGTGCCAGCAGCTCAGGCTTGGCTAGCGGCCAAGAGACCCAGTACTTC. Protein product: CASSSGLASGQETQYF. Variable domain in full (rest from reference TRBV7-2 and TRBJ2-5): GAGVSQSPSNKVTEKGKDVELRCDPISGHTALYWYRQSLGQGLEFLIYFQGNSAPDKSGLPSDRFSAERTGGSVSTLTIQRTQQEDSAVYLCASSSGLASGQETQYFGPGTRLLVL.

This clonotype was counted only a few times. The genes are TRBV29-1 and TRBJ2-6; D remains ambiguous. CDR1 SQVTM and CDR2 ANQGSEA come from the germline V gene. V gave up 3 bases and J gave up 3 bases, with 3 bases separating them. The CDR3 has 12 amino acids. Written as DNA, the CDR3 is TGCAGCGTTGAGAATGGGGCCAACGTCCTGACTTTC. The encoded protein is CSVENGANVLTF.

This CDR3 reads CSAIPGTSGSDEQYF. DNA of the CDR3: TGCAGTGCTATCCCCGGGACTAGCGGGAGTGATGAGCAGTACTTC. The rearrangement joins TRBV20-1 to TRBJ2-7; 14 positions agree with TRBD2. The V segment lost 4 bases and the J segment 7 bases; nucleotides outside the gene matches: 9. Germline CDR1 and CDR2: DFQATT and SNEGSKA (reference sequence). The length of the CDR3 is 15 residues.

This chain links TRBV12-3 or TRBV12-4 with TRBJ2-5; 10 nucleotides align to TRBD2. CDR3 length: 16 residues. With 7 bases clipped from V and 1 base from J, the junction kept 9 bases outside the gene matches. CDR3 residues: CASNLYSGRPQETQYF. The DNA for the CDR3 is TGTGCCAGCAACCTTTATAGCGGGAGGCCCCAAGAGACCCAGTACTTC.

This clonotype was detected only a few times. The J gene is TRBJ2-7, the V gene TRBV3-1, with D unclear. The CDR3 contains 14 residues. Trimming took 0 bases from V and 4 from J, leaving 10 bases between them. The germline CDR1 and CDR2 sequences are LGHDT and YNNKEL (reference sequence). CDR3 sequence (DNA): TGTGCCAGCAGCCAAGATTTAATAGGATACGAGCAGTACTTC. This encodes CASSQDLIGYEQYF.

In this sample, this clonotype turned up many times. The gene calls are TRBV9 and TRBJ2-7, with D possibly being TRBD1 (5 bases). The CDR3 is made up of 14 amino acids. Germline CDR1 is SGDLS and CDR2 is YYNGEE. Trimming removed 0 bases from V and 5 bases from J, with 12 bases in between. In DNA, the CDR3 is TGTGCCAGCAGCGTAGGACCCCAGGGCCACGAGCAGTACTTC. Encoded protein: CASSVGPQGHEQYF.

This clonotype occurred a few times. The CDR3: CATSDLQREGADTQYF. The CDR3 nucleotides read TGTGCCACCAGTGATTTACAGCGGGAGGGCGCAGATACGCAGTATTTT. The rearrangement links TRBV24-1 to TRBJ2-3; 10 nucleotides match TRBD2. The J segment lost 4 bases and the V segment lost 1 base, leaving 4 bases of the junction unmatched. Germline-derived CDR1 and CDR2 are KGHDR and SFDVKD. The CDR3 spans 16 residues.

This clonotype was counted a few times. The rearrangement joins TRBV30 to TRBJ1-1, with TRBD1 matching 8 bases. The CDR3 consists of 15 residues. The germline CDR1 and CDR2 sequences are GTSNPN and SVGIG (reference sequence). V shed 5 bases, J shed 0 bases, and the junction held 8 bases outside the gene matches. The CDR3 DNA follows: TGTGCCTGGGTCGACAGGGGTAAGATGAACACTGAAGCTTTCTTT. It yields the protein CAWVDRGKMNTEAFF. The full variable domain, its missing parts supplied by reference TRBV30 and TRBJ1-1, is SQTIHQWPATLVQPVGSPLSLECTVEGTSNPNLYWYRQAAGRGLQLLFYSVGIGQISSEVPQNLSASRPQDRQFILSSKKLLLSDSGFYLCAWVDRGKMNTEAFFGQGTRLTVV.

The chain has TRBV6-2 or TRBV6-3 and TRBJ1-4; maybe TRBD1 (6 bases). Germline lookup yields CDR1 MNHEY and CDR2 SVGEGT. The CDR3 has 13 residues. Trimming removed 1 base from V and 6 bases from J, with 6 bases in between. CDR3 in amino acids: CASSYYRDEKLFF. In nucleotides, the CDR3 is TGTGCCAGCAGTTACTACAGGGATGAAAAACTGTTTTTT.

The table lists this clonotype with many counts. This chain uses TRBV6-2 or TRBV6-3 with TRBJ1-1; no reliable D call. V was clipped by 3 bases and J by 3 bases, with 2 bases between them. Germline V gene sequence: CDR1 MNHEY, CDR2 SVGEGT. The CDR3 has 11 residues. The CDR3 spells CASSYDTEAFF. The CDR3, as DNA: TGTGCCAGCAGTTATGACACTGAAGCTTTCTTT.

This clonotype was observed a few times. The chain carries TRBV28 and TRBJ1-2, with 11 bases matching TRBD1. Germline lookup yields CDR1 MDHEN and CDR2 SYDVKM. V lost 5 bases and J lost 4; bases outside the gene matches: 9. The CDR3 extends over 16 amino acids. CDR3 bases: TGTGCCAGCAGTACCCGGACAGGGGGCTCCCCCTATGGCTACACCTTC. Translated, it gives CASSTRTGGSPYGYTF.

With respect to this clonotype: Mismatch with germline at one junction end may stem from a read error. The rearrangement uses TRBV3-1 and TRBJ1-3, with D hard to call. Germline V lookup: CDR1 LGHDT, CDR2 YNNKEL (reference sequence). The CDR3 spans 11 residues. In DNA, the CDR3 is TGTGCCAGCAGCCTTAATACCGAACGGTCGTTT. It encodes CASSLNTERSF.

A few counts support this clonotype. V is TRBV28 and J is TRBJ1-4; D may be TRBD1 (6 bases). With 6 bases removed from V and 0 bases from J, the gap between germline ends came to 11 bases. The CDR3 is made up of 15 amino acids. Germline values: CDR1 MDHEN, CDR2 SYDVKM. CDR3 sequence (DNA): TGTGCCAGCAGCCGGGGGGCTACAACTAATGAAAAACTGTTTTTT. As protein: CASSRGATTNEKLFF. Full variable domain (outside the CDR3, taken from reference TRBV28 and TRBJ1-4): DVKVTQSSRYLVKRTGEKVFLECVQDMDHENMFWYRQDPGLGLRLIYFSYDVKMKEKGDIPEGYSVSREKKERFSLILESASTNQTSMYLCASSRGATTNEKLFFGSGTQLSVL.

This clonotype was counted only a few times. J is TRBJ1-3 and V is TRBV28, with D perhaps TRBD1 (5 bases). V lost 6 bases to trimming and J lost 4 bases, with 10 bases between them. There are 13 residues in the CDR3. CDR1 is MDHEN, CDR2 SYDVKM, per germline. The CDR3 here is CASRLGLGNTIYF. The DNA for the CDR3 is TGTGCCAGCAGGCTGGGACTGGGAAACACCATATATTTT.

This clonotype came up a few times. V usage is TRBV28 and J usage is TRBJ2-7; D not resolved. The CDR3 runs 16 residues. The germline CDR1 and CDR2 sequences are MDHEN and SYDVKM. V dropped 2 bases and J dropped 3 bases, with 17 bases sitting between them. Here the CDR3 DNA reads TGTGCCAGCAGTTTAGGGCTCTCCCGCCCCTACTACGAGCAGTACTTC. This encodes CASSLGLSRPYYEQYF.

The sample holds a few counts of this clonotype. The CDR3 DNA follows: TGTGCCAGCAGTGAACGGGCCACAGGACTTAATGAAAAACTGTTTTTT. Translating it yields CASSERATGLNEKLFF. The chain carries TRBV6-1 and TRBJ1-4, with D possibly TRBD1 on 5 matching bases. Germline V gene lookup returns CDR1 MNHNS and CDR2 SASEGT. With 2 bases removed from V and 4 bases from J, the gap between germline ends came to 14 bases. The CDR3 extends over 16 amino acids.

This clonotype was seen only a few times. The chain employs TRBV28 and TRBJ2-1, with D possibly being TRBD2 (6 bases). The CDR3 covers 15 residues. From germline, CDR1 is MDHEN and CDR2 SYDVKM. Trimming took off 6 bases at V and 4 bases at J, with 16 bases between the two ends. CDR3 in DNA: TGTGCCAGCAGCTCCGGGACTTTAATATACAATGAGCAGTTCTTC. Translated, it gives CASSSGTLIYNEQFF.

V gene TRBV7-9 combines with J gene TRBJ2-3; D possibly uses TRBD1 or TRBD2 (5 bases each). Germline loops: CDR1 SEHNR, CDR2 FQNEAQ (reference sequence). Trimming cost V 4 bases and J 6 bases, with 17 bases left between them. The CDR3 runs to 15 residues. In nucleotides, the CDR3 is TGTGCCAGCAGCTCCGGGGCCCTTGGGTCTGATACGCAGTATTTT. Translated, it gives CASSSGALGSDTQYF.

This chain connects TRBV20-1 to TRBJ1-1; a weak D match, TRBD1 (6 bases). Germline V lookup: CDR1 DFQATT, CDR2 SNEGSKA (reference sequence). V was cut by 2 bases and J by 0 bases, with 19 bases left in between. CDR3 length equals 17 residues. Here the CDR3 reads CSARQDSRKILNTEAFF. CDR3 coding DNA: TGCAGTGCTAGACAGGACAGTAGAAAGATTCTGAACACTGAAGCTTTCTTT.

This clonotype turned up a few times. CDR3 bases: TGTGCCAGCAGCTTAGGGTCGGGAGGCACAGGGATTACTGAAGCTTTCTTT. Encoded protein: CASSLGSGGTGITEAFF. V gene TRBV7-2 combines with J gene TRBJ1-1, with D maybe TRBD1 (6 bases). Germline V gene data show CDR1 as SGHTA and CDR2 as FQGNSA. The CDR3 is 17 amino acids. V lost 1 base and J 5 bases, leaving 20 bases between the germline ends.

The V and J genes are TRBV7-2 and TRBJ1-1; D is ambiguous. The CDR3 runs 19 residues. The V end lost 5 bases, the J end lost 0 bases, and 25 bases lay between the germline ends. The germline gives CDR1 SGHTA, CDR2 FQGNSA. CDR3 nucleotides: TGTGCCAGCAGCCCAGACCGCCTGGTTCCCCTCTCTGTGAACACTGAAGCTTTCTTT. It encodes CASSPDRLVPLSVNTEAFF.

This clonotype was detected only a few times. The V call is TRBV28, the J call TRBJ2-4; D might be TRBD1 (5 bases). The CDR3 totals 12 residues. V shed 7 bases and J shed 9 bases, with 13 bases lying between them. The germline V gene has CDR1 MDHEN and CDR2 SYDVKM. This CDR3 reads CASIPERGIQYF. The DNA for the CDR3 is TGTGCCAGCATCCCAGAAAGGGGCATTCAGTACTTC.

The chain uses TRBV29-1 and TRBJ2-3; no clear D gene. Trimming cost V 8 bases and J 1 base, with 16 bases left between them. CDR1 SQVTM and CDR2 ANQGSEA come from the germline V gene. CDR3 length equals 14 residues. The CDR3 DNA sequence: TGCAGCAGCCGACCGTCTCGCTGCACAGATACGCAGTATTTT. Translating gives CSSRPSRCTDTQYF.

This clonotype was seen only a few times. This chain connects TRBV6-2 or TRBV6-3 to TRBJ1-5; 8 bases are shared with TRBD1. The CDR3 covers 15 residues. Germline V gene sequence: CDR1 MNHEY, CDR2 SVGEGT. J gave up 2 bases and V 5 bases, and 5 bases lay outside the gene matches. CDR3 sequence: CASSTRGRGNQPQHF. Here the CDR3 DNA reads TGTGCCAGCAGTACCAGGGGGCGCGGCAATCAGCCCCAGCATTTT.

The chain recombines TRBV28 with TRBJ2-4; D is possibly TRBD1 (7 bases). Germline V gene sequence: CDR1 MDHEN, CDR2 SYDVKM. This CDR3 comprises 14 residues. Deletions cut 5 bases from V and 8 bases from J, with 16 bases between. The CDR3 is CASSTQGGLDIQYF. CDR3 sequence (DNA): TGTGCCAGCAGTACCCAGGGGGGTTTGGACATTCAGTACTTC. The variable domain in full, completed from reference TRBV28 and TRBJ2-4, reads DVKVTQSSRYLVKRTGEKVFLECVQDMDHENMFWYRQDPGLGLRLIYFSYDVKMKEKGDIPEGYSVSREKKERFSLILESASTNQTSMYLCASSTQGGLDIQYFGAGTRLSVL.

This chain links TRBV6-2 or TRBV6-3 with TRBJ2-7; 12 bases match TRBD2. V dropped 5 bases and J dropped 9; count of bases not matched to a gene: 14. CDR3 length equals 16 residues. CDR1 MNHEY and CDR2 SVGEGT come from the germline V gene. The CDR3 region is CASSHGLAGPGLRQYF. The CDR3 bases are TGTGCCAGCAGTCACGGACTAGCGGGACCCGGTTTGCGGCAGTACTTC.